This TCR beta chain was captured in a study of identifying expanded T cells in peripheral blood. The method was immunoSEQ multiplex PCR; TCRdb's version includes in-frame clones alone and lacks a portion of them. This sample has about 89,000 clones, with approximately 86% found just once. The germline V gene encodes CDR1 SGHAT and CDR2 FQNNGV. The CDR3 loop spans 14 amino acids. The V and J ends lost 4 bases and 5 bases respectively, with 11 bases between them. Healthy donors had no documented immune events, such as infections, while sampled. The sequenced sample was blood. The chain employs TRBV11-2 and TRBJ1-4, with D possibly matching TRBD1 (6 bases). This receptor was taken from a person between 18 and 75 years old in good health. The CDR3 bases are TGTGCCAGCAGCTACGGGGGGCTCAATGAAAAACTGTTTTTT. As protein: CASSYGGLNEKLFF.